This passage covers 8 T cell receptor beta chains from one sample sequenced in a study of blood T cell repertoires in COVID-19. Produced via immunoSEQ multiplex PCR; TCRdb's table is partial and in-frame only. The sample has approximately 210,000 clones, 80% to 90% seen once; the top ten hold 12%. The specimen sequenced was PBMCs or T cells enriched from blood (not recorded which). All receptors come from a man aged 35 to 55 who had recovered from COVID-19.

The J gene is TRBJ1-5, the V gene TRBV7-8; D is perhaps TRBD1 (6 bases). CDR3 length equals 15 residues. The V gene lost 2 bases and the J gene lost 2 bases, with 10 bases spanning the gap. Germline V gene data show CDR1 as SGHVS and CDR2 as FQNEAQ. The CDR3 spells CASSLSRGGNQPQHF. The CDR3 DNA is TGTGCCAGCAGCTTATCCAGGGGTGGCAATCAGCCCCAGCATTTT.

This chain connects TRBV3-1 (or the pseudogene TRBV3-2) to TRBJ2-5, with D maybe TRBD1 (5 bases). CDR1 LGHDT and CDR2 YNNKEL come from the germline V gene (reference sequence). The CDR3 contains 13 residues. Trimming removed 8 bases from V and 1 base from J, with 11 bases in between. The CDR3 DNA follows: TGTGCCAGCCGACGGACAACCCAAGAGACCCAGTACTTC. Amino acid sequence: CASRRTTQETQYF.

V usage is TRBV4-1 and J usage is TRBJ2-7; D call uncertain. V dropped 0 bases and J dropped 4 bases, with 7 bases sitting between them. This CDR3 contains 13 residues. CDR1 is MGHRA and CDR2 is YSYEKL in the germline V gene. The CDR3 is CASSQDSRYEQYF. CDR3 nucleotides: TGCGCCAGCAGCCAAGACTCGAGGTACGAGCAGTACTTC.

This sequence joins TRBV12-5 and TRBJ1-1; 9 bases map to TRBD1. This CDR3 is 17 amino acids long. V gave up 1 base and J gave up 4 bases; unmatched junction bases: 10. CDR1 is LGHNT, CDR2 FRNRAP, per germline. CDR3 sequence reads: CASGLALTGGSPTEAFF. The CDR3 DNA reads TGTGCTAGTGGTTTGGCTTTAACAGGGGGCTCGCCCACTGAAGCTTTCTTT.

This sequence joins TRBV20-1 and TRBJ2-2, with no clear D. The CDR3 length is 11 residues. V shed 6 bases and J shed 6 bases, with 8 bases lying between them. Germline values: CDR1 DFQATT, CDR2 SNEGSKA (reference sequence). Written as DNA, the CDR3 is TGCAGTGCCCTCAGGTCCGGGGAGCTGTTTTTT. Its translation is CSALRSGELFF.

The chain carries TRBV5-1 and TRBJ2-3, with 7 bases fitting TRBD1. J lost 2 bases, V lost 4 bases, and 4 bases had no gene match. The CDR3 runs 14 residues. CDR1 is SGHRS, CDR2 YFSETQ, per germline. The chain's CDR3 is CASSHGQDTDTQYF. CDR3 nucleotides: TGCGCCAGCAGCCACGGACAGGACACAGATACGCAGTATTTT.

Written as DNA, the CDR3 is TGCGCCAGCAGCCAGGGACTAGCGCAGATCGCCCAAGAGACCCAGTACTTC. Protein: CASSQGLAQIAQETQYF. This chain connects TRBV5-1 to TRBJ2-5; the match to TRBD2 covers 10 bases. The CDR3 totals 17 residues. J lost 1 base, V lost 4 bases, and 10 bases had no gene match. Germline V gene lookup returns CDR1 SGHRS and CDR2 YFSETQ.

The chain links TRBV7-9 to TRBJ2-2; D not certain. Trimming stripped 5 bases from V and 1 base from J, with 5 bases between. The CDR3 length is 13 residues. Looked up from germline, CDR1 is SEHNR and CDR2 is FQNEAQ (reference sequence). The CDR3 DNA reads as TGTGCCAGCAGCCGTATGAACACCGGGGAGCTGTTTTTT. Translated: CASSRMNTGELFF.